A selection of T cell receptor beta chains follows, all from one sample in a study of blood T cell repertoires in COVID-19. Produced via immunoSEQ multiplex PCR; TCRdb's table is partial and in-frame only. The sample consists of more than 95,000 clones, 81% of them appearing once. The source material was peripheral blood. The receptors were gathered from a woman aged 45 to 65 with acute or convalescent COVID-19. Both conserved end residues are part of each CDR3. A D gene is named only where the DNA matches it firmly. Expanded clones get a size class; other rows say once, few or many, or leave the size out.

j_call v_call clone_size d_call cdr3_nt cdr3_aa
TRBJ2-2 TRBV12-3/TRBV12-4 NA TRBD1 TGTGCCAGCACCACACAGGGGGCCGGGGAGCTGTTTTTT CASTTQGAGELFF
TRBJ1-1 TRBV4-1 NA NA TGCGCCAGCAGGATTTCGATCACAGCCCGTGAAGCTTTCTTT CASRISITAREAFF
TRBJ2-5 TRBV5-6 NA TRBD1 TGTGCCAGCAGCTTGGGACAGGGTCGGATTAGTGAGACCCAGTACTTC CASSLGQGRISETQYF
TRBJ2-3 TRBV11-2 NA TRBD2 TGTGCCAGCAGCTTATGGCGGGAGACAGATACGCAGTATTTT CASSLWRETDTQYF
TRBJ1-1 TRBV30 NA NA TGTGCCTGGAGGGATGACGGAGACACTGAAGCTTTCTTT CAWRDDGDTEAFF
TRBJ2-3 TRBV5-4 NA TRBD1 TGTGCCAGCAGCTCGGCAGGGGGTTTTACAGATACGCAGTATTTT CASSSAGGFTDTQYF
TRBJ2-1 TRBV7-8 NA NA TGTGCCAGCAGCTTGACCGGGACATCCAGCTCCTACAATGAGCAGTTCTTC CASSLTGTSSSYNEQFF
TRBJ1-2 TRBV5-4 NA NA TGTGCCAGCAGCTTGGCCGCAGGGTCCGCTGGCTACACCTTC CASSLAAGSAGYTF
TRBJ1-4 TRBV15 NA TRBD1 TGTGCCACCAGCAGAGCAGGGGGCGAAAAACTGTTTTTT CATSRAGGEKLFF
TRBJ2-2 TRBV11-3 once TRBD1 TGTGCCAGCAGCCCCCGAATGACAGGGAGCACCGGGGAGCTGTTTTTT CASSPRMTGSTGELFF
TRBJ1-2 TRBV29-1 NA TRBD1 TGCAGCGCCGGGGGTGGGGACAGGAATGGCTACACCTTC CSAGGGDRNGYTF
TRBJ2-7 TRBV19 NA NA TGTGCCAGTAGTATATCCCTCACAGCCTACGAGCAGTACTTC CASSISLTAYEQYF
TRBJ1-2 TRBV2 NA NA TGTGCCAGCCAGGGAACAGGGTATGGCTACACCTTC CASQGTGYGYTF
TRBJ2-4 TRBV4-1 NA TRBD1 TGCGCCAGCAGCCAAGAGCACCTCGGACAGGTAGCCAAAAACATTCAGTACTTC CASSQEHLGQVAKNIQYF
TRBJ2-5 TRBV30 few NA TGTGCCTGGAGGGGGCCCGGGAGAGAGACCCAGTACTTC CAWRGPGRETQYF
TRBJ2-6 TRBV6-2/TRBV6-3 NA NA TGTGCCAGCAGTAGCCAACCGGGAGCAAGCTCTGGGGCCAACGTCCTGACTTTC CASSSQPGASSGANVLTF
TRBJ1-4 TRBV3-1/TRBV3-2 NA NA TGTGCCAGCAGCCAAGTCGGTTCCCGAAGTTTAAAAGATGAAAAACTGTTTTTT CASSQVGSRSLKDEKLFF
TRBJ1-1 TRBV11-3 NA NA TGTGCCAGCAGCTCACAGGGATCTCACACTGAAGCTTTCTTT CASSSQGSHTEAFF
TRBJ1-2 TRBV18 NA NA TGTGCCAGCTCACCACTTGGCCTCTATGGCTACACCTTC CASSPLGLYGYTF
TRBJ2-1 TRBV7-3 NA NA TGTGCCAGCAGCAGCGAGCGGGCCGGTGAGCAGCTCTTC CASSSERAGEQLF
TRBJ1-2 TRBV5-4 NA TRBD1 TGTGCCAGCAGCCCCGGGACAGGAGGGAGCTACACCTTC CASSPGTGGSYTF
TRBJ1-1 TRBV19 NA TRBD1 TGTGCCAGTAGAGGACAGGGGGCGCTAAGGGGCACTGAAGCTTTCTTT CASRGQGALRGTEAFF
TRBJ2-1 TRBV5-1 NA TRBD2 TGCGCCAGCAACCCTAGCGGGGGCTACAATGAGCAGTTCTTC CASNPSGGYNEQFF
TRBJ2-2 TRBV6-5 NA TRBD2 TGTGCCAGCAGCAGAAGCGGGAGATCGGCCGGGGAGCTGTTTTTT CASSRSGRSAGELFF
TRBJ1-1 TRBV3-1/TRBV3-2 NA NA TGTGCCAGCAGCCCGGACGGGAATCGGCCCACTGAAGCTTTCTTT CASSPDGNRPTEAFF
TRBJ2-1 TRBV28 NA NA TGTGCCAGCAGTTTACCCCCCGGGGGTTTTTACAATGAGCAGTTCTTC CASSLPPGGFYNEQFF
TRBJ2-7 TRBV6-1 NA NA TGTGCCAGCAGTGAAGTCGCCTACGAGCAGTACTTC CASSEVAYEQYF
TRBJ1-1 TRBV5-1 NA TRBD1 TGCGCCAGCAGCGGGGGACAGGTATACACTGAAGCTTTCTTT CASSGGQVYTEAFF
TRBJ2-1 TRBV5-1 NA TRBD2 TGCGCCAGCAGCGGTAGCGGGAGCTACTACAATGAGCAGTTCTTC CASSGSGSYYNEQFF
TRBJ1-5 TRBV9 NA NA TGTGCCAGCAGCGGGGCAGGACGGGGACAGCCCCAGCATTTT CASSGAGRGQPQHF
TRBJ1-5 TRBV28 NA NA TGTGCCAGCACTCTATCGGACTGGGACAATCAGCCCCAGCATTTT CASTLSDWDNQPQHF
TRBJ2-3 TRBV28 NA TRBD2 TGTGCCAGCAGTTCCTACCGGGGACTAGCGGGAGACATCAAAAACACAGATACGCAGTATTTT CASSSYRGLAGDIKNTDTQYF
TRBJ1-4 TRBV5-4 NA NA TGTGCCAGCAGTTCTCAGGGGCGGGTTGAAAAACTGTTTTTT CASSSQGRVEKLFF
TRBJ1-2 TRBV4-1 NA NA TGCGCCAGCAGCCAAGATCGGCTGAGAGGAGGCTACACCTTC CASSQDRLRGGYTF
TRBJ1-1 TRBV10-1 NA TRBD1 TGCGCCAGCAGTGAAGACAGGGGGGTGACTGAAGCTTTCTTT CASSEDRGVTEAFF
TRBJ2-7 TRBV25-1 NA TRBD1 TGTGCCAGCAGCGCAGAACAGGGGGTTGCTTACGAGCAGTACTTC CASSAEQGVAYEQYF
TRBJ2-3 TRBV5-4 NA NA TGTGCCAGCAGCTTGTTGGGCGGGCCAAGCACAGATACGCAGTATTTT CASSLLGGPSTDTQYF
TRBJ2-7 TRBV12-3/TRBV12-4 NA NA TGTGCCAGCAGGAAATCGACAGGTGAGCAGTACTTC CASRKSTGEQYF
TRBJ2-7 TRBV5-6 NA NA TGTGCCAGCAGCTATGGACAGAACTCCTACGAGCAGTACTTC CASSYGQNSYEQYF
TRBJ1-6 TRBV4-2 NA NA TGTGCCAGCAGCCAAGCCACCTATAATTCACCCCTCCACTTT CASSQATYNSPLHF